This T cell receptor beta chain appears in the sequencing data of a study of shared T cell receptors in the human thymus. The CDR3 spans 11 residues. Germline-derived CDR1 and CDR2 are MNHEY and SMNVEV (reference sequence). Trimming stripped 10 bases from V and 7 bases from J, with 13 bases between. Sequenced by immunoSEQ multiplex PCR; TCRdb stores in-frame clones only, minus some. The repertoire holds 550,000 to 800,000 clones, with 80% to 90% as singletons. These data also formed part of another study, on human thymus T cells. That study reports: Having corrective surgery for congenital heart defects, healthy Finnish infants were the ones who donated. From resections taken during corrective heart surgery, the thymus tissue was obtained. It looked as if thymic and blood repertoires used V and J genes in a biased way. Related work found strong thymic repertoire overlap between unrelated individuals.

The chain links TRBV27 to TRBJ1-2; D unresolved. The sequenced sample consisted of thymocytes. The sequence was collected from a girl under three years old with a congenital heart defect. The CDR3, as DNA: TGTGCCACCGGGAGGGTTGGTGGCTACACCTTC. Translated, it gives CATGRVGGYTF.